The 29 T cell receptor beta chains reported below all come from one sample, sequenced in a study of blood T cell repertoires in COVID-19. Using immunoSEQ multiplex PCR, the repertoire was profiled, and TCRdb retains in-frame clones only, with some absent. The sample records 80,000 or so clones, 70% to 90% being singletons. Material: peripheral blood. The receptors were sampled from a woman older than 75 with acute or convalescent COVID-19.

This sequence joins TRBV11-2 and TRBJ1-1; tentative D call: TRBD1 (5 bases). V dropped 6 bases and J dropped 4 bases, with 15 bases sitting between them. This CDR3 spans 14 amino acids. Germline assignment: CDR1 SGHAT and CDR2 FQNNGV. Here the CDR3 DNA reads TGTGCCAGCAGTCCGGCTCGGGGGGGCACTGAAGCTTTCTTT. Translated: CASSPARGGTEAFF.

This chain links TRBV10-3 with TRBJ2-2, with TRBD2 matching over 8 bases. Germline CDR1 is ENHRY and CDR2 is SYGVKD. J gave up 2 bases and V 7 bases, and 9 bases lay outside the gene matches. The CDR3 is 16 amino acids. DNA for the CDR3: TGTGCCATCACCAGTAGCGGGGCGGCCAACACCGGGGAGCTGTTTTTT. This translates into CAITSSGAANTGELFF.

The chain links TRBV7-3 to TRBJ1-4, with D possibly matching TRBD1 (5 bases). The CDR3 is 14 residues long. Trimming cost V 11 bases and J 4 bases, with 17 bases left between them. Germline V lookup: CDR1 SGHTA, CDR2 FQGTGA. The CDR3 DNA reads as TGTGCCGGTAACCCAGGGCCATGTAATGAAAAACTGTTTTTT. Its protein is CAGNPGPCNEKLFF. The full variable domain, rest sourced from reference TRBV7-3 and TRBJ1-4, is GAGVSQTPSNKVTEKGKYVELRCDPISGHTALYWYRQSLGQGPEFLIYFQGTGAADDSGLPNDRFFAVRPEGSVSTLKIQRTERGDSAVYLCAGNPGPCNEKLFFGSGTQLSVL.

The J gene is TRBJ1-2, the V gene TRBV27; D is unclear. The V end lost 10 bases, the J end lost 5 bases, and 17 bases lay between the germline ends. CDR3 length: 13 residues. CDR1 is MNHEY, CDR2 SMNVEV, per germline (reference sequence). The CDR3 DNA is TGTGCCACTTCAAGACGGCTAGAGTATGGCTACACCTTC. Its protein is CATSRRLEYGYTF.

CDR3 nucleotide sequence: TGTGCCACCACTCAGGGGCTCGGGACCGGGGAGCTGTTTTTT. Its protein is CATTQGLGTGELFF. The rearrangement joins TRBV15 to TRBJ2-2; a possible D gene is TRBD1 (6 bases). CDR1 LNHNV and CDR2 YYDKDF come from the germline V gene (reference sequence). The length of the CDR3 is 14 residues. Trimming took 7 bases from V and 5 from J, leaving 14 bases between them.

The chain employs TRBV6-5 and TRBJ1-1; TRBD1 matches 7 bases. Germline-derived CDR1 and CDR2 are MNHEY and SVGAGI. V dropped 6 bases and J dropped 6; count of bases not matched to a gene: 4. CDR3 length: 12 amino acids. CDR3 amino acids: CASRGQVPEAFF. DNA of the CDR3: TGTGCCAGCAGAGGACAGGTCCCTGAAGCTTTCTTT.

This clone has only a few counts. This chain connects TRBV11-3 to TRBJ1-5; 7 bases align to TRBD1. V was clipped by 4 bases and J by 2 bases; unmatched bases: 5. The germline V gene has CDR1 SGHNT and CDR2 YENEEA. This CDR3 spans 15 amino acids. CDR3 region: CASSSNRGGNQPQHF. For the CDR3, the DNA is TGTGCCAGCAGCTCAAACAGGGGAGGCAATCAGCCCCAGCATTTT.

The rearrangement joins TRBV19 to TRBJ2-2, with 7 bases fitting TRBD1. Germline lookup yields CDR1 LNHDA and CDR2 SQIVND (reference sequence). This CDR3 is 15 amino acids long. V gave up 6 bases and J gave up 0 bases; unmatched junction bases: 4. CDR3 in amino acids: CASSRDRANTGELFF. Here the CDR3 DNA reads TGTGCCAGTAGCCGGGACAGAGCGAACACCGGGGAGCTGTTTTTT.

CDR3 loop: CASTNGRWAFF. In DNA form, the CDR3 reads TGTGCCAGCACGAATGGGAGATGGGCTTTCTTT. The chain uses TRBV12-3 or TRBV12-4 and TRBJ1-1; D not resolved. Trimming pared 7 bases from V and 11 bases from J, leaving 14 bases between. CDR3 length: 11 amino acids.

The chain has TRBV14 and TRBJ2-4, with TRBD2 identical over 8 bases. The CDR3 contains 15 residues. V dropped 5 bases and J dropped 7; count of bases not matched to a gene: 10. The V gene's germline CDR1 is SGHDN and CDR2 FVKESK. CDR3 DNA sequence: TGTGCCAGCAGCTTCCGGGGGGGCAAATCGAACATTCAGTACTTC. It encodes CASSFRGGKSNIQYF.

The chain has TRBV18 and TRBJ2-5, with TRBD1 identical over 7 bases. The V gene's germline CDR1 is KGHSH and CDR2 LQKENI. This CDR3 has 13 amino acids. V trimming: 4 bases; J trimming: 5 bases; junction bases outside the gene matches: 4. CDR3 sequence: CASSLTGLETQYF. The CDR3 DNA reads TGTGCCAGCTCACTGACAGGGTTGGAGACCCAGTACTTC.

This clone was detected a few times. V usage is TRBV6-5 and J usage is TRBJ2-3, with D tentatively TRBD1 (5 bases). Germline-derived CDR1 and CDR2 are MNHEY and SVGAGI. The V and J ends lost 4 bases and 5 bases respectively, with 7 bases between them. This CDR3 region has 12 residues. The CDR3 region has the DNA TGTGCCAGCAGTTCAGGGCTAGATACGCAGTATTTT. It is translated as CASSSGLDTQYF.

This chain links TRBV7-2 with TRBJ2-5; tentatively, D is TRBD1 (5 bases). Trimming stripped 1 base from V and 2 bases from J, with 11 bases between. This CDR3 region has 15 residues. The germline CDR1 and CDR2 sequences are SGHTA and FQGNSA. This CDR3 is CASSLEGLDQETQYF. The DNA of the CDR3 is TGTGCCAGCAGCTTAGAGGGGCTGGATCAAGAGACCCAGTACTTC.

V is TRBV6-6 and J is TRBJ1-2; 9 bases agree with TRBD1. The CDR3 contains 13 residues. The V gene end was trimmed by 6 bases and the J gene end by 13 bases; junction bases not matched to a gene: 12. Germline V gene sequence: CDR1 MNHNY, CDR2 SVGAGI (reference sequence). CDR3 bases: TGTGCCAGCAGCAAATGGACAGGGGTTAATCCCACCTTC. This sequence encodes CASSKWTGVNPTF.

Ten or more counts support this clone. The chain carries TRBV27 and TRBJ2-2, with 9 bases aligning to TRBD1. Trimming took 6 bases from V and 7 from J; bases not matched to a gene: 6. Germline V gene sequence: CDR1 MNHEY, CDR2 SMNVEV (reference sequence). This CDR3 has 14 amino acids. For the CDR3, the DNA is TGTGCCAGCAGGACCGGGACAGGGATCGGGGAGCTGTTTTTT. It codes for CASRTGTGIGELFF.

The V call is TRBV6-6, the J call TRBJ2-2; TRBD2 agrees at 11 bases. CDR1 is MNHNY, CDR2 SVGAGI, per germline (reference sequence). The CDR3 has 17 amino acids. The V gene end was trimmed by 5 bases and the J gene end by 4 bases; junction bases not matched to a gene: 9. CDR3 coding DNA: TGTGCCAGCAGTCTCGGGACTAGCGGTTGGAGCACCGGGGAGCTGTTTTTT. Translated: CASSLGTSGWSTGELFF.

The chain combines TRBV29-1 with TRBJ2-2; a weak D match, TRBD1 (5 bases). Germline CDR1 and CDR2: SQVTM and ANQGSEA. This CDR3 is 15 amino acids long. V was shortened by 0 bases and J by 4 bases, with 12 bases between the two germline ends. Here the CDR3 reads CSVEDTGPFTGELFF. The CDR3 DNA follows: TGCAGCGTTGAAGATACAGGACCGTTCACCGGGGAGCTGTTTTTT.

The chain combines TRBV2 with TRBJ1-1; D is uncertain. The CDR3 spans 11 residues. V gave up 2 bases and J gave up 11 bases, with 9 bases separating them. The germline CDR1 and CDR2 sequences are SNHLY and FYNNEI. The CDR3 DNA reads TGTGCCAGCAGTGAACAGAAATGGGCTTTCTTT. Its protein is CASSEQKWAFF.

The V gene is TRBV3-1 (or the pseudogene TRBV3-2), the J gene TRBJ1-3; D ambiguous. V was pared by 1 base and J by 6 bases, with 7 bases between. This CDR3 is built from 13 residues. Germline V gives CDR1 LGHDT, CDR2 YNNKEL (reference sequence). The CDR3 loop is CASSQGGLNTIYF. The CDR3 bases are TGTGCCAGCAGCCAAGGAGGGCTAAACACCATATATTTT.

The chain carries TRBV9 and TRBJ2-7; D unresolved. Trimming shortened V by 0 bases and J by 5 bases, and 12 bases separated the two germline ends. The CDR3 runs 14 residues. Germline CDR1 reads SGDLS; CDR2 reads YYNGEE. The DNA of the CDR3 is TGTGCCAGCAGCGTAGGCCTACTTGAGAACGAGCAGTACTTC. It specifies CASSVGLLENEQYF.

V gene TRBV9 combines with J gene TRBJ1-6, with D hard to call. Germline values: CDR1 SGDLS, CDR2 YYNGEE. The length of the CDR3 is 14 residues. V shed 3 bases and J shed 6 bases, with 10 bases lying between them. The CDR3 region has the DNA TGTGCCAGCAGCGCGGGGTACTCTAATTCACCCCTCCACTTT. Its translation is CASSAGYSNSPLHF.

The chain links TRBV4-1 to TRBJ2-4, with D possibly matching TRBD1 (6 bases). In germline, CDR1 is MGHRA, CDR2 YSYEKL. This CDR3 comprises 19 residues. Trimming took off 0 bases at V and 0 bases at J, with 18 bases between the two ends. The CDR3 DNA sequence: TGCGCCAGCAGCCAAGATAGGGACCAGGGACAACTAGCCAAAAACATTCAGTACTTC. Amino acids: CASSQDRDQGQLAKNIQYF.

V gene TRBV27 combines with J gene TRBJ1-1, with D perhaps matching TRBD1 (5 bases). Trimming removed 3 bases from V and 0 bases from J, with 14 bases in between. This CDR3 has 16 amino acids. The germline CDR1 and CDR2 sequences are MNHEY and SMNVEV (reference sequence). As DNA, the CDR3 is TGTGCCAGCAGTTTTGCAGGGATCTCTATGAACACTGAAGCTTTCTTT. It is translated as CASSFAGISMNTEAFF.

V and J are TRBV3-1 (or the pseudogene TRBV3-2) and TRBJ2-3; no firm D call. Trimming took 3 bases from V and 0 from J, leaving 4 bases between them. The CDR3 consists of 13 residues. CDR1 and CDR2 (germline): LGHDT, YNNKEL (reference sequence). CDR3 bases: TGTGCCAGCAGCCACGGGAGCACAGATACGCAGTATTTT. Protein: CASSHGSTDTQYF.

The CDR3 DNA sequence: TGTGCCAGCAGATATAGCGGGGGGATAACCGGGGAGCTGTTTTTT. Translated: CASRYSGGITGELFF. The V call is TRBV3-1 (or the pseudogene TRBV3-2), the J call TRBJ2-2; 10 positions agree with TRBD2. CDR3 length: 15 residues. With 6 bases clipped from V and 5 bases from J, the junction kept 6 bases outside the gene matches. Germline CDR1 LGHDT, CDR2 YNNKEL (reference sequence).

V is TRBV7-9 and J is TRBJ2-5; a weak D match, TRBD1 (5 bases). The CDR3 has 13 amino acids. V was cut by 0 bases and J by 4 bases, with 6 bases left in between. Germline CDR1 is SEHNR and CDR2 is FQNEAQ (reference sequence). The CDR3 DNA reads TGTGCCAGCAGCTTAGCGGGGCGAGAGACCCAGTACTTC. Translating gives CASSLAGRETQYF. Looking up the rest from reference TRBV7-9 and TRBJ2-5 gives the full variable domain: DTGVSQNPRHKITKRGQNVTFRCDPISEHNRLYWYRQTLGQGPEFLTYFQNEAQLEKSRLLSDRFSAERPKGSFSTLEIQRTEQGDSAMYLCASSLAGRETQYFGPGTRLLVL.

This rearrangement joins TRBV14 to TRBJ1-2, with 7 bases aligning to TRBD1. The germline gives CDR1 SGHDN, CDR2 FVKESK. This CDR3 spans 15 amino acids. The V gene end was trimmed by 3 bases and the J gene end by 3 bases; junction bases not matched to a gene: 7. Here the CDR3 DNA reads TGTGCCAGCAGCCAGCAACAGGGGAGCCACTATGGCTACACCTTC. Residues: CASSQQQGSHYGYTF.

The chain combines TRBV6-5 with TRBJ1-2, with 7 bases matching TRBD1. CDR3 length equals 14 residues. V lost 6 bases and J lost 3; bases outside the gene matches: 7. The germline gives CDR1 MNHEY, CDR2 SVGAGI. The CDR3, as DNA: TGTGCCAGCAGCCAACAGGGGCTTGACTATGGCTACACCTTC. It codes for CASSQQGLDYGYTF.

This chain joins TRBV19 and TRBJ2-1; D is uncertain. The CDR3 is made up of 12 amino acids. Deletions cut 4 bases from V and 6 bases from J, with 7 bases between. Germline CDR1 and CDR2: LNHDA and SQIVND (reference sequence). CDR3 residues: CASSTRFNEQFF. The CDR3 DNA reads TGTGCCAGTAGTACGCGCTTCAATGAGCAGTTCTTC.